This T cell receptor (beta chain) originates from a study of identical twins (dated by TCRdb to the mid-2010s). Study-wide context: The study deep-sequenced TCR alpha and beta repertoires from monozygotic twins, unrelated adults of various ages and cord blood to test whether fetal clonotypes persist. To rule out contamination, the twin experiments were replicated at different times with different library preparation protocols. The research as a whole found: Fewer insertions were carried by abundant cord blood beta clonotypes, a similar but weaker trend appeared in young adult naive repertoires, and no such trend appeared in memory repertoires. Out-of-frame TCR alpha sequences shared between twins showed an excess of low generation-probability sequences compared with coincidental sharing between unrelated individuals. Because the same donors could not be followed over many years, the conclusions depended on cross-sectional statistical analysis. Zero-insertion analyses could be partly confounded by invariant T cells such as MAIT and iNKT, though diverse VJ usage argued against such confounding for most clonotypes. In beta out-of-frame sequences, excess twin sharing was weaker, because having fewer shared sequences lowered the signal-to-noise ratio. Recombination models systematically underestimated out-of-frame TCR alpha sharing in monozygotic twins but agreed with sharing between unrelated individuals.

Every donor was a healthy Caucasian. The twin cohort comprised three pairs of female monozygotic twins, all aged roughly 18 to 29 years. Positive isolation kits from Invitrogen were used to isolate the CD4+ and CD8+ T cell populations. Receptor amplification or capture employed 5' RACE. Sequenced on an Illumina HiSeq 2000. Template switching added a universal primer binding site, and the final cDNA carried a unique molecular identifier that allowed TCR cDNA molecules to be counted accurately. Specific primers in the conserved constant-segment region were used to synthesize first-strand cDNA for the TCR alpha and beta chains. Each cDNA library was double barcoded, with a SMART-Mk sample barcode plus Illumina barcodes, to control for contamination. TruSeq adapter sequences and Illumina sample barcodes were added in two successive PCR steps. TCR alpha and beta cDNA libraries were sequenced on the Illumina HiSeq platform with custom primers. Concerning the study's data processing: Raw reads were processed with MiGEC to extract unique molecular identifiers, and MiXCR was used to determine CDR3 positions. For each individual, recombination models were inferred using an EM algorithm with the repgenHMM and IGoR tools. The analysis of shared clonotypes was done with the tcR package in R, with sharing normalized by the product of cloneset sizes. To study raw recombination without the effects of thymic and clonal selection, out-of-frame nonproductive sequences were analyzed. TCRdb reprocessing: public reads trimmed at Q25 with fastp, clones called with MiXCR, in-frame beta chains kept. Every distinct CDR3 protein forms one entry, paired with its most common genes and DNA. In this record, the V and J calls reflect TCRdb's handling and not the investigators' own analysis. This sample gives 500,000 to 550,000 distinct CDR3 sequences in total; about 22% of them show up just once. The top ten hold approximately 0.49% of the sample.

Comment on this clonotype: The antigen this receptor binds is unknown. No clone much larger than this one lies a single base away; base qualities are absent.

The same specimen was also included in a second study, on yellow fever vaccine responses in identical twins. The second paper further reports: The authors reported that the T cell response to vaccination in identical twins appeared partly convergent and partly personalized. Focusing on identical twins, the study followed the T cell clones that responded to the vaccine, and did so with precision.

Sequencing was performed on CD4+ T cells sorted from blood. The sequence was obtained from a woman between 18 and 30 years old in good health.

CDR3 region: CASSQVMITGELFF. Read as DNA, the sequence is TGTGCCAGCAGCCAAGTTATGATCACCGGGGAGCTGTTTTTT. The chain links TRBV3-1 with TRBJ2-2; no D segment can be confidently identified. The CDR3, from cysteine to phenylalanine, totals 14 residues. This entry keeps only the CDR3 DNA: 42 bases, framed from base 1. Deletion took 1 base off V and 4 bases off J, with a span of 7 bases between the germline ends. The germline V gene encodes CDR1 LGHDT and CDR2 YNNKEL (reference sequence).